The next 16 T cell receptor beta chains were all read from a single sample in a study of human T cells and chemical hapten exposure. The sample's time point: healthy volunteer bleed at 6 weeks. It was from unfractionated whole blood that total RNA was extracted. TCRdb redid the calling of the RACE reads with MiXCR, one entry per CDR3 protein. In the table there are fewer than 85,000 distinct CDR3 sequences, around 9.4% of which are singletons. The material sequenced was whole blood. The receptor source for this set is a female donor in good health. Some clones in this sample may be carry-over from other donors' samples.

The chain joins TRBV9 to TRBJ1-1; D gene uncertain. V lost 0 bases, J lost 8 bases, and 11 bases lay in between. The germline V gene encodes CDR1 SGDLS and CDR2 YYNGEE. The CDR3 is 13 amino acids. CDR3 DNA sequence: TGTGCCAGCAGCGTAGGCGTTTCACAGGAAGCTTTCTTT. Protein sequence: CASSVGVSQEAFF.

The chain has TRBV2 and TRBJ2-1; D may correspond to TRBD1 or TRBD2 (6 bases each). The CDR3 contains 15 residues. CDR1 is SNHLY and CDR2 is FYNNEI in the germline V gene. The V and J ends lost 4 bases and 10 bases respectively, with 20 bases between them. Written as DNA, the CDR3 is TGTGCCAGCAGTGTATACGGGGGCCCGGTTGAGGAGCAGTTCTTC. It translates to CASSVYGGPVEEQFF.

This clonotype was observed at least ten times. The chain joins TRBV2 to TRBJ2-7; weak D call: TRBD2 (5 bases). This CDR3 comprises 13 residues. Germline V gene lookup returns CDR1 SNHLY and CDR2 FYNNEI. CDR3 in DNA: TGTGCTCCAGCCCGGGGTACCGCCTACGAGCAGTACTTC. Encoded protein: CAPARGTAYEQYF.

Of note for this clonotype: Possible read error: a much larger clone is one base away. This rearrangement joins TRBV2 to TRBJ1-5, with 8 nucleotides matching TRBD1. Germline V gene data show CDR1 as SNHLY and CDR2 as FYNNEI. The ends lost 7 bases at V and 9 bases at J; junction bases unmatched: 17. The CDR3 contains 16 residues. The CDR3 protein is CASMMDRVEGFWPQHF. CDR3 DNA sequence: TGTGCCAGCATGATGGACAGGGTAGAGGGTTTTTGGCCCCAGCATTTT.

Only a few counts were recorded for this clonotype. The chain recombines TRBV19 with TRBJ1-5; TRBD1 agrees at 11 bases. Per the germline V gene, CDR1 is LNHDA and CDR2 is SQIVND (reference sequence). V shed 10 bases, J shed 6 bases, and the junction held 11 bases outside the gene matches. The length of the CDR3 is 15 residues. The CDR3 reads CATGPRTGGGQPQHF. In nucleotides, the CDR3 is TGTGCCACCGGACCCCGGACAGGGGGCGGTCAGCCCCAGCATTTT.

This clonotype was observed a handful of times. The CDR3 protein is CASSLLDAVNEKLFF. The CDR3 DNA reads TGTGCCAGCAGCTTACTTGATGCAGTAAATGAAAAACTGTTTTTT. The J gene is TRBJ1-4, the V gene TRBV7-6; D remains unclear. Trimming removed 2 bases at V and 5 bases at J, with 12 bases between. The CDR3 runs 15 residues. Germline CDR1 and CDR2: SGHVS and FNYEAQ.

This clonotype turned up a few times. This rearrangement joins TRBV7-2 to TRBJ2-5; D not resolved. Germline CDR1 SGHTA, CDR2 FQGNSA. The CDR3 contains 12 residues. Deletions cut 2 bases from V and 4 bases from J, with 5 bases between. The CDR3 DNA is TGTGCCAGCAGCTTATCCCGAGAGACCCAGTACTTC. It codes for CASSLSRETQYF.

This clonotype has more than one count but fewer than ten. The chain carries TRBV28 and TRBJ2-7, with D maybe TRBD1 (6 bases). This CDR3 spans 13 amino acids. CDR1 and CDR2 (germline): MDHEN, SYDVKM. Trimming stripped 5 bases from V and 3 bases from J, with 11 bases between. The CDR3 region is CASSLGQNYEQYF. The CDR3, as DNA: TGTGCCAGCAGTCTAGGACAGAACTACGAGCAGTACTTC.

Note on this clonotype: This clone may be a read error of a much larger clone one base away. V usage is TRBV28 and J usage is TRBJ1-2; D unclear. This CDR3 is 16 amino acids long. Germline CDR1 is MDHEN and CDR2 is SYDVKM. V was clipped by 7 bases and J by 4 bases, with 22 bases between them. CDR3 sequence reads: CASNTPATPPTYGYTF. CDR3 in DNA: TGTGCCAGCAACACCCCAGCCACGCCGCCAACCTATGGCTACACCTTC.

The V and J genes are TRBV6-2 or TRBV6-3 and TRBJ2-1; D is possibly TRBD1 (5 bases). The CDR3 totals 14 residues. Trimming shortened V by 5 bases and J by 9 bases, and 17 bases separated the two germline ends. Germline V gene sequence: CDR1 MNHEY, CDR2 SVGEGT. CDR3 sequence reads: CASSPVLGRGEQFF. The CDR3 coding sequence is TGTGCCAGCAGTCCTGTCCTGGGAAGGGGTGAGCAGTTCTTC.

The chain combines TRBV6-8 with TRBJ2-1; 7 bases align to TRBD1. The germline V gene has CDR1 MNHGY and CDR2 SAAAGT. The CDR3 sequence is 17 residues long. V was clipped by 5 bases and J by 5 bases; unmatched bases: 15. CDR3: CASSQSQGTAPNNEQFF. Written as DNA, the CDR3 is TGTGCCAGCAGTCAATCGCAAGGGACAGCCCCAAACAATGAGCAGTTCTTC.

As DNA, the CDR3 is TGTGCCAGCAGTTATAACAGGGGGGAAGGTTATAATTCACCCCTCCACTTT. As protein: CASSYNRGEGYNSPLHF. This rearrangement joins TRBV12-3 or TRBV12-4 to TRBJ1-6, with 8 positions matching TRBD1. Trimming took 4 bases from V and 4 from J; bases not matched to a gene: 9. This CDR3 region has 17 residues.

Concerning this clonotype: A much more abundant neighbour one base away suggests this may be a read error. This chain uses TRBV6-5 with TRBJ1-2; D gene unclear. The CDR3 is 15 amino acids. The germline V gene encodes CDR1 MNHEY and CDR2 SVGAGI. With 5 bases removed from V and 3 bases from J, the gap between germline ends came to 16 bases. CDR3 in amino acids: CASSGVLNRDYGYTF. The CDR3, as DNA: TGTGCCAGCAGTGGAGTATTGAACAGAGACTATGGCTACACCTTC.

This sequence joins TRBV6-1 and TRBJ2-7; TRBD2 is a possible D gene (5 bases). The V gene lost 4 bases and the J gene lost 2 bases, with 18 bases spanning the gap. The CDR3 length is 16 residues. The germline gives CDR1 MNHNS, CDR2 SASEGT. DNA for the CDR3: TGTGCCAGCAGTGTGAGGTACAGCGACGGGGCCTACGAGCAGTACTTC. Translated, it gives CASSVRYSDGAYEQYF.

The sample holds many counts of this clonotype. The CDR3 nucleotides are TGCAGCGTTGAAGGCGCGGGGGCCACAGATACGCAGTATTTT. Amino acid sequence: CSVEGAGATDTQYF. The genes are TRBV29-1 and TRBJ2-3, with a tentative D call TRBD2 (7 bases). Trimming shortened V by 1 base and J by 2 bases, and 10 bases separated the two germline ends. There are 14 residues in the CDR3. Germline V gene sequence: CDR1 SQVTM, CDR2 ANQGSEA.

In regard to this clonotype: The missing conserved phenylalanine or tryptophan at the end of this CDR3 makes a read error likely. The genes are TRBV12-3 or TRBV12-4 and TRBJ2-3, with 8 bases identical to TRBD1. The CDR3 has 15 residues. The V and J ends lost 5 bases and 0 bases, in that order; junction bases with no gene match: 4. DNA for the CDR3: TGTGCCAGCAGTGTTCAGGGGGCGAGCACAGATACGCAGTATTCT. This translates into CASSVQGASTDTQYS.